What follows describes a single T cell receptor beta chain. What it binds is unknown. TCRdb used MiXCR to reprocess the 5' RACE reads, holding one entry per CDR3 protein. This sample has 300,000 to 350,000 distinct CDR3 sequences; roughly 14% occur once, and the top ten carry roughly 0.99%. Germline V lookup: CDR1 SEHNR, CDR2 FQNEAQ (reference sequence). The CDR3 is made up of 15 amino acids. V lost 7 bases to trimming and J lost 5 bases, with 18 bases between them. The sample originates from a study of CD8 T cells in ankylosing spondylitis. Points from the study as a whole: Prior work had noted some motif variants in reactive arthritis blood and synovial fluid. Reportedly, disease-linked clones are significantly enriched in ankylosing spondylitis patients' matched synovial fluid. A TCR beta motif made of several highly homologous variants seemed typical of ankylosing spondylitis blood.

The gene calls are TRBV7-9 and TRBJ2-1; TRBD2 is a possible D gene (7 bases). The sequence derives from a male donor with ankylosing spondylitis or in good health (not recorded which). Sequenced: blood, either unsorted or a sorted T cell fraction (not recorded which). CDR3 residues: CASTSGAGANNEQFF. Written as DNA, the CDR3 is TGTGCCAGCACTTCGGGTGCGGGGGCGAACAATGAGCAGTTCTTC.